This T cell receptor beta chain is drawn from a study of a mutant IDH1 vaccine in newly diagnosed glioma. Study overall: Patients under treatment included around 60% males and about 38% females and had a mean age of around 43 years.

Libraries were prepared by immunoSEQ multiplex PCR; TCRdb keeps only in-frame clonotypes and omits some of them. Altogether around 84,000 clones are present, over 75% being singletons, with the ten largest covering 5.2%. Germline assignment: CDR1 SGHTA and CDR2 FQGNSA. CDR3 length: 14 amino acids. After removal of 4 bases from V and 6 bases from J, the junction contained 5 bases not matched to a gene. Time point denoted: week 47, end of study. All doses held 300 ug of mutant IDH1 20-mer peptide, with topical imiquimod. A note on this clone: Its matching antigen is unknown.

The receptor was isolated from a man aged 40-55 years with glioma. The rearrangement joins TRBV7-2 to TRBJ2-3; 9 bases are a match to TRBD1. The sample consisted of PBMCs, taken from a glioma patient whose treatment included an IDH1 peptide vaccine. CDR3 amino acids: CASSWDRATDTQYF. CDR3 in DNA: TGTGCCAGCAGCTGGGACAGGGCGACGGATACGCAGTATTTT.